The 8 T cell receptor beta chains presented below share a single source sample, sequenced in a study of T cell clonality in common variable immunodeficiency. Study-level results: Fewer deletions and N-nucleotide insertions were reportedly seen in common variable immunodeficiency TCR beta sequences.

TCRdb's copy holds only in-frame clones and misses some; the assay was immunoSEQ multiplex PCR. Observed in the sample are 15,000 to 20,000 clones, none of them singletons. These receptors have no identified antigens. Source material: peripheral blood mononuclear cells. The receptors come from a human donor with common variable immunodeficiency.

This clone has a handful of counts. The CDR3 end is not reached by the read, which stops 3 residues before it; the germline J gene fills it in. The V gene is TRBV18, the J gene TRBJ2-2, with TRBD1 as a possible D gene (7 bases). This CDR3 comprises 18 residues. Germline V lookup: CDR1 KGHSH, CDR2 LQKENI. V lost 8 bases to trimming and J lost 0 bases, with 22 bases between them. CDR3 bases read: TGTGCCAGCCCGTGGAGGGCGACAGGGACGTCGAACACCGGGGAG. This encodes CASPWRATGTSNTGE. The whole CDR3 sequence is CASPWRATGTSNTGELFF. Combining the CDR3 with reference TRBV18 and TRBJ2-2 gives the whole variable domain NAGVMQNPRHLVRRRGQEARLRCSPMKGHSHVYWYRQLPEEGLKFMVYLQKENIIDESGMPKERFSAEFPKEGPSILRIQQVVRGDSAAYFCASPWRATGTSNTGELFFGEGSRLTVL.

To note about this clone: The read ends 3 residues early relative to the CDR3; the germline J gene fills the gap. The V gene is TRBV2, the J gene TRBJ2-3; 9 nucleotides line up with TRBD1. Losses at the gene ends were 3 bases for V and 4 bases for J; bases not matched to a gene: 5. Germline CDR1 and CDR2: SNHLY and FYNNEI. The CDR3 runs 15 residues. The chain's CDR3 is CASSDWDRVSDTQYF. Partial CDR3 DNA: TGTGCCAGCAGTGACTGGGACAGGGTATCAGATACG. The variable domain in full, completed from reference TRBV2 and TRBJ2-3, reads EPEVTQTPSHQVTQMGQEVILRCVPISNHLYFYWYRQILGQKVEFLVSFYNNEISEKSEIFDDQFSVERPDGSNFTLKIRSTKLEDSAMYFCASSDWDRVSDTQYFGPGTRLTVL.

In its sample, this clone was seen a few times. The sequenced fragment ends 3 residues before the CDR3 boundary, so the rest is inferred from the germline J gene. V is TRBV6-2 or TRBV6-3 and J is TRBJ2-7, with 9 bases aligning to TRBD1. Looked up from germline, CDR1 is MNHEY and CDR2 is SVGEGT. V dropped 2 bases and J dropped 3; count of bases not matched to a gene: 5. The CDR3 sequence is 15 residues long. The CDR3 reads CASSYRDRVYYEQYF. The sequenced CDR3 bases are TGTGCCAGCAGTTACCGGGACAGGGTTTACTACGAG.

This clone turned up a few times. The sequenced CDR3 bases are TGTGCCAGCTCACCTCGACTAGCGGGAGGGCCCGACGAG. Translation: CASSPRLAGGPDE. The complete CDR3 protein is CASSPRLAGGPDEQYF. The chain links TRBV18 to TRBJ2-7; TRBD2 matches at 14 bases. The read terminates 3 residues before the CDR3 end, so the remaining end is supplied by the germline J gene. In germline, CDR1 is KGHSH, CDR2 LQKENI. The CDR3 runs 16 residues. With V trimmed by 3 bases and J by 5 bases, 6 bases remained unmatched.

This clone was observed a handful of times. The missing CDR3 end, 3 residues past where the read stops, is filled in from the germline J gene. V and J are TRBV13 and TRBJ2-1; 7 nucleotides align to TRBD2. The trim removed 4 bases at V and 9 bases at J, leaving 15 bases unmatched. Germline assignment: CDR1 PRHDT and CDR2 FYEKMQ (reference sequence). The CDR3 covers 16 residues. The CDR3 sequence is CASSSTLLGGVGEQFF. CDR3 DNA, as far as it was read: TGTGCCAGCAGCTCCACCCTTTTGGGAGGGGTCGGTGAG.

This clone has only a few counts. The read terminates 3 residues ahead of where the CDR3 ends, so the germline J gene completes it. The chain joins TRBV20-1 to TRBJ2-5; D remains ambiguous. Germline CDR1 is DFQATT and CDR2 is SNEGSKA (reference sequence). V shed 3 bases and J shed 4 bases, with 6 bases lying between them. The CDR3 runs to 11 residues. The CDR3 is CSASPVETQYF. Incomplete CDR3 DNA: TGCAGTGCTAGCCCCGTAGAGACC.

On this clone itself: The read is 3 residues too short to cover the CDR3 end, so that end is filled in from the germline J gene. V usage is TRBV5-1 and J usage is TRBJ1-2; D uncertain. The V and J ends lost 0 bases and 3 bases respectively, with 6 bases between them. CDR1 and CDR2 (germline): SGHRS, YFSETQ. The CDR3 has 13 residues. The sequenced CDR3 bases are TGCGCCAGCAGCTTGGCCCAGGACTATGGC. Translated, it gives CASSLAQDYG. The entire CDR3 reads CASSLAQDYGYTF.

This clone was seen a few times. The sequenced part of the CDR3 DNA is TGTGCCAGCAGCCCCTTAGGGGGCTATAGGGGC. It yields the protein CASSPLGGYRG. The full-length CDR3 reads as CASSPLGGYRGYTF. The chain combines TRBV7-9 with TRBJ1-2; TRBD1 agrees at 7 bases. From the germline J gene comes the end of the CDR3, since the read stops 3 residues before it. The CDR3 extends over 14 amino acids. CDR1 and CDR2 (germline): SEHNR, FQNEAQ (reference sequence).